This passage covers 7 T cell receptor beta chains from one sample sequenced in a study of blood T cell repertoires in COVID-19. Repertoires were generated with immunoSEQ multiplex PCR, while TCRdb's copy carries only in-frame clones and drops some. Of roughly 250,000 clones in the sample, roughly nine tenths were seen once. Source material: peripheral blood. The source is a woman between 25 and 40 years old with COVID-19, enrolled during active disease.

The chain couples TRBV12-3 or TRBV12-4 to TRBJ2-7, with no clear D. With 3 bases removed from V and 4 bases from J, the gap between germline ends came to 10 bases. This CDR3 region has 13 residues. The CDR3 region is CASSFGQTYEQYF. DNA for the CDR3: TGTGCCAGCAGTTTTGGTCAGACATACGAGCAGTACTTC.

The CDR3 bases are TGTGCCAGCAGCACCTTGACTAGCGGGGGGGCGAATGAGCAGTTCTTC. Translating gives CASSTLTSGGANEQFF. The rearrangement uses TRBV7-9 and TRBJ2-1, with 14 bases identical to TRBD2. The CDR3 extends over 16 amino acids. J was trimmed by 7 bases and V by 5 bases; bases with no gene match: 7. The germline CDR1 and CDR2 sequences are SEHNR and FQNEAQ (reference sequence).

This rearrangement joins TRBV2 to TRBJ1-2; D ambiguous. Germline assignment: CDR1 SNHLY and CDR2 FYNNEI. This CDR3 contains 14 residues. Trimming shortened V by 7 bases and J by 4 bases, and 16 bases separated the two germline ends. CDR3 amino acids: CASKAEPQSYGYTF. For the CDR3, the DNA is TGTGCCAGCAAGGCGGAGCCGCAAAGCTATGGCTACACCTTC.

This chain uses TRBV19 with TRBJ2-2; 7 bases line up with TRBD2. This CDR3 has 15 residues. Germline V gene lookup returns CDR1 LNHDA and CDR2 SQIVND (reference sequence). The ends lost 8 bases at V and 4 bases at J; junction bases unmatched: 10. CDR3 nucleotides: TGTGCCAGTCAGCGGGACTCCCCGAGCACCGGGGAGCTGTTTTTT. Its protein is CASQRDSPSTGELFF.

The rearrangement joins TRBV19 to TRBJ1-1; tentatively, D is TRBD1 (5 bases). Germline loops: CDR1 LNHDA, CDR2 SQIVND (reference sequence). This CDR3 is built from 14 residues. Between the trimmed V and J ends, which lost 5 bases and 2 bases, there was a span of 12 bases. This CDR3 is CASSLDTLNTEAFF. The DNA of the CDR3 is TGTGCCAGTAGTTTGGACACCCTCAACACTGAAGCTTTCTTT.

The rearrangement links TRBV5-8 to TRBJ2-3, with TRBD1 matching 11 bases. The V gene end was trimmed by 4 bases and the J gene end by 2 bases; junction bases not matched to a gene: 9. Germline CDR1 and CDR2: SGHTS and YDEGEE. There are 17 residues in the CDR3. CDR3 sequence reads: CASSPGQGAYLTDTQYF. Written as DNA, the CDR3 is TGTGCCAGCAGCCCCGGACAGGGGGCCTATCTCACAGATACGCAGTATTTT. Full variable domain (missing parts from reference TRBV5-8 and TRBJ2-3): EAGVTQSPTHLIKTRGQQATLRCSPISGHTSVYWYQQALGLGLQFLLWYDEGEERNRGNFPPRFSGRQFPNYSSELNVNALELEDSALYLCASSPGQGAYLTDTQYFGPGTRLTVL.

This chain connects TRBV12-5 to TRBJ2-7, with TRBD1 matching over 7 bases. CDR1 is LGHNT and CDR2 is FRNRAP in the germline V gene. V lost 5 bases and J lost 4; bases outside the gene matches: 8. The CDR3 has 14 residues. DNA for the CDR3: TGTGCTAGTGGTCAAATGGGACAGTTTTACGAGCAGTACTTC. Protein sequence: CASGQMGQFYEQYF.